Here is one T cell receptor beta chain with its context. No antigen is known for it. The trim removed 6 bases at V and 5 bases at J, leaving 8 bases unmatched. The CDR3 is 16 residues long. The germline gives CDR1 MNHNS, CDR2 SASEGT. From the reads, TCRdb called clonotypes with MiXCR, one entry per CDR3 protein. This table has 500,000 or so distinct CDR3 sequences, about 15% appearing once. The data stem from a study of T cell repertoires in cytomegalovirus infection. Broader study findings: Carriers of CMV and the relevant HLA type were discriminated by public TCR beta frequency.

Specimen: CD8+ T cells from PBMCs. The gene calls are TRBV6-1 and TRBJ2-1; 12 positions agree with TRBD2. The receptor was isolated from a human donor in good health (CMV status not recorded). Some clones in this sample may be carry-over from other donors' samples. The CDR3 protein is CASSVLAGGIDNEQFF. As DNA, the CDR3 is TGTGCCAGCAGCGTCCTAGCGGGGGGGATCGACAATGAGCAGTTCTTC.